This TCR beta chain was recorded in a study of blood T cell repertoires in COVID-19 (dated by TCRdb to 2020 to 2022). General notes on the study: Collaborator samples came from the United States, Italy and Spain and covered acute and convalescent phases of COVID-19. The material from the prospective study consisted of cDNA or gDNA derived from T cells, B-cell-depleted T cells, or PBMCs. Deeply sampled blood TCRbeta repertoires from subjects exposed to, actively infected with, or recovered from COVID-19 were included in the dataset. The repertoires were released in a freely available public database intended as a resource for research on the immune response to SARS-CoV-2. Samples were obtained from the ongoing ImmuneRACE study (first 160 participants) and from roughly 1,300 subjects provided by 6 global collaborators. The sample metadata nearly always contained a de-identified subject ID, COVID-19 status, age in years and sex. Where available, HLA class I and class II types were taken from metadata supplied by the sample provider and were not determined by assay-based typing. Results the study describes overall, beyond this receptor: Clinical and demographic metadata were provided uncurated, with the amount varying by source and participant.

As to this clone: Its antigen remains unidentified. Base qualities are missing; no much larger clone stands one base away.

Participants in the prospective study were aged about 18 to 90 years, lived in approximately 26 United States geographic areas, and enrolled through a virtual design. In the prospective study, participants were assigned to cohorts based on the clinical history participants reported in a screening survey and a study questionnaire. For ImmuneRACE Cohort 3, a participant was defined as recovered based on two consecutive negative NP/OP PCR tests, clearance by a healthcare professional, or resolution of symptoms. Mobile phlebotomists in the prospective study collected whole blood, serum and a nasopharyngeal or oropharyngeal swab from every participant. Participants in the prospective study had the option to provide additional blood draws and questionnaires over an approximately two-month period. Blood samples from the prospective study were shipped frozen or at room temperature prior to DNA extraction.

TCRbeta CDR3 regions were amplified from genomic DNA using the immunoSEQ Assay, a bias-controlled multiplex PCR. The paper's processing steps were these. The number of nucleated cells in each sample was estimated from the amplification of reference gene primers within the assay. To quantify the absolute abundance of each unique TCRbeta CDR3 rearrangement, sequence reads were collapsed and filtered. For each sample, productive Simpson clonality was calculated as the square root of Simpson's diversity index over productive rearrangements. TCRdb retrieved this table from immuneACCESS and kept in-frame rearrangements only. Not all clones are present; in checked studies, unresolved V genes account for under half, and no reason is known for the remainder. The DNA gave D and trimming, while V, J and clone size come from that table. Counted in this sample were 150,000 or so clones; around 80% of them appeared once. The ten top clones hold roughly 8.6% of the sample.

Cut back by 1 base and 2 bases, the V and J ends lie 5 bases apart. From the cysteine up to the phenylalanine, the CDR3 has a length of 13 residues. Just CDR3 DNA is preserved here, 39 bases in frame from base 1. The TCR sequence derives from a woman aged 45-65 years who had recovered from COVID-19. Sequencing was performed on PBMCs or T cells enriched from blood (not recorded which). Rearrangement joined TRBV12-3 or TRBV12-4 to TRBJ1-1, with an unclear D gene assignment. The base sequence is TGTGCCAGCAGTTTAGGACAAAACACTGAAGCTTTCTTT. This translates into CASSLGQNTEAFF.